The present T cell receptor (beta chain) was sequenced within a study of response to subunit inactivated influenza vaccine. General study results and limits: Researchers suggested that each seasonal influenza vaccination recruits few new T cells.

As regards this clonotype: Its matching antigen is unknown.

A single record per CDR3 protein comes from TCRdb applying MiXCR to the RT-PCR reads. The sample records 200,000 to 300,000 distinct CDR3 sequences, more than 10% being singletons. This receptor was identified in a man in his fifties who received an inactivated influenza vaccine. The specimen comprised non-naive T cells sorted from PBMCs, sampled approximately 15 days before vaccination.

CDR3 coding DNA: TGTGCCAGCAGCCAAGGACGGGACAGTGGAGCTTTCTTT. Translated, it gives CASSQGRDSGAFF. J is TRBJ1-1 and V is TRBV4-2; 7 positions match TRBD1. In germline, CDR1 is LGHNA, CDR2 YNFKEQ. The CDR3 is 13 amino acids. J lost 10 bases, V lost 1 base, and 6 bases had no gene match.